A single sample gave rise to the 19 T cell receptor beta chains below, sequenced in a study of blood T cell repertoires in COVID-19. Sequenced by immunoSEQ multiplex PCR; TCRdb stores in-frame clones only, minus some. The data contain some 70,000 clones, approximately 80% of them singletons. Sequenced material: peripheral blood. All receptors derive from a man aged 50 to 59 with COVID-19, enrolled during active disease.

The chain links TRBV14 to TRBJ2-1, with 7 positions matching TRBD1. The CDR3 covers 14 residues. Germline V CDR1 and CDR2: SGHDN, FVKESK. J lost 9 bases, V lost 5 bases, and 10 bases had no gene match. CDR3 nucleotide sequence: TGTGCCAGCAGCAGGGGGTGGGCAGGGGGTGAGCAGTTCTTC. Amino acids: CASSRGWAGGEQFF.

The V and J genes are TRBV5-4 and TRBJ2-2, with TRBD2 identical over 7 bases. J was trimmed by 1 base and V by 1 base; bases with no gene match: 4. The CDR3 totals 16 residues. Germline V gene data show CDR1 as SGHNT and CDR2 as YYREEE (reference sequence). CDR3 nucleotides: TGTGCCAGCAGCTTGTTGGGGGGGTGGAACACCGGGGAGCTGTTTTTT. Its protein is CASSLLGGWNTGELFF.

The V call is TRBV9, the J call TRBJ2-3, with 9 bases that match TRBD2. The germline gives CDR1 SGDLS, CDR2 YYNGEE. This CDR3 comprises 17 residues. V was clipped by 4 bases and J by 3 bases; unmatched bases: 12. DNA of the CDR3: TGTGCCAGCAGCCCGGGCCTGGCGACTAGCGGTACAGATACGCAGTATTTT. Translating gives CASSPGLATSGTDTQYF.

The rearrangement links TRBV5-1 to TRBJ2-1, with TRBD2 identical over 8 bases. V lost 5 bases and J lost 6; bases outside the gene matches: 16. This CDR3 is built from 17 residues. The germline gives CDR1 SGHRS, CDR2 YFSETQ. This CDR3 reads CASRPLYRGGASNEQFF. The CDR3 DNA is TGCGCCAGCAGACCCCTCTACCGGGGGGGAGCGAGCAATGAGCAGTTCTTC. Filled out from reference TRBV5-1 and TRBJ2-1, the complete variable domain reads KAGVTQTPRYLIKTRGQQVTLSCSPISGHRSVSWYQQTPGQGLQFLFEYFSETQRNKGNFPGRFSGRQFSNSRSEMNVSTLELGDSALYLCASRPLYRGGASNEQFFGPGTRLTVL.

The rearrangement links TRBV12-3 or TRBV12-4 to TRBJ2-6; D not resolved. The CDR3 totals 11 residues. Deletions cut 6 bases from V and 9 bases from J, with 6 bases between. The CDR3, as DNA: TGTGCCAGCAGCTATCTCAACGTCCTGACTTTC. Encoded protein: CASSYLNVLTF.

V gene TRBV14 combines with J gene TRBJ1-6; D uncertain. Trimming cost V 4 bases and J 10 bases, with 11 bases left between them. Looked up from germline, CDR1 is SGHDN and CDR2 is FVKESK. The CDR3 length is 13 residues. Here the CDR3 reads CASSLLVKSPLHF. In nucleotides, the CDR3 is TGTGCCAGCAGCCTCCTAGTAAAATCACCCCTCCACTTT.

The V and J genes are TRBV30 and TRBJ2-3, with D perhaps assigned TRBD1 or TRBD2 (5 bases each). The CDR3 covers 11 residues. Per the germline V gene, CDR1 is GTSNPN and CDR2 is SVGIG (reference sequence). Deletions cut 8 bases from V and 5 bases from J, with 11 bases between. CDR3 coding DNA: TGTGCCGGGACCGTTCTAGATACGCAGTATTTT. Protein: CAGTVLDTQYF. Using reference TRBV30 and TRBJ2-3 for the parts outside the CDR3, the full variable domain is SQTIHQWPATLVQPVGSPLSLECTVEGTSNPNLYWYRQAAGRGLQLLFYSVGIGQISSEVPQNLSASRPQDRQFILSSKKLLLSDSGFYLCAGTVLDTQYFGPGTRLTVL.

The chain carries TRBV28 and TRBJ2-5; 7 bases agree with TRBD1. The germline V gene has CDR1 MDHEN and CDR2 SYDVKM. The CDR3 has 12 amino acids. The CDR3 sequence: CTTGDNQETQYF. The CDR3 DNA reads as TGTACCACAGGGGACAACCAAGAGACCCAGTACTTC.

This sequence joins TRBV30 and TRBJ2-7; D is perhaps TRBD1 (5 bases). This CDR3 has 12 residues. CDR1 and CDR2 (germline): GTSNPN, SVGIG (reference sequence). V was pared by 4 bases and J by 1 base, with 8 bases between. The CDR3 region is CAWTQGSYEQYF. The CDR3 DNA follows: TGTGCCTGGACCCAGGGTTCCTACGAGCAGTACTTC.

The chain joins TRBV3-1 (or the pseudogene TRBV3-2) to TRBJ2-4; possible D gene TRBD2, 6 bases. Looked up from germline, CDR1 is LGHDT and CDR2 is YNNKEL (reference sequence). The ends were cut back, 3 bases at V and 0 bases at J, with 15 bases in the middle. The CDR3 length is 17 residues. The CDR3 loop reads CASSQGGFRLAKNIQYF. The CDR3, as DNA: TGTGCCAGCAGCCAGGGAGGCTTTCGTTTAGCCAAAAACATTCAGTACTTC.

The V gene is TRBV6-5, the J gene TRBJ1-1, with a possible D match to TRBD1 (6 bases). V was trimmed by 7 bases and J by 6 bases, leaving 9 bases between them. Per germline, CDR1 MNHEY and CDR2 SVGAGI. CDR3 length: 11 amino acids. The CDR3 coding sequence is TGTGCCAGCAAGCAGGGGCCTGAAGCTTTCTTT. Protein product: CASKQGPEAFF.

V gene TRBV24-1 combines with J gene TRBJ2-2; 9 bases map to TRBD2. The germline gives CDR1 KGHDR, CDR2 SFDVKD. The V and J ends lost 1 base and 2 bases, in that order; junction bases with no gene match: 7. The CDR3 length is 18 residues. As DNA, the CDR3 is TGTGCCACCAGTGATTTTAGCCTAGCGGGGACCAACACCGGGGAGCTGTTTTTT. Translating it yields CATSDFSLAGTNTGELFF.

The chain joins TRBV3-1 (or the pseudogene TRBV3-2) to TRBJ1-5; TRBD1 might be the D (6 bases). Germline assignment: CDR1 LGHDT and CDR2 YNNKEL (reference sequence). Deletions cut 1 base from V and 9 bases from J, with 10 bases between. The CDR3 totals 13 residues. The CDR3 DNA sequence: TGTGCCAGCAGCCAAGTGGGGGCGTGGCCCCAGCATTTT. It is translated as CASSQVGAWPQHF.

The table lists this clone with a few counts. This rearrangement joins TRBV11-2 to TRBJ2-7, with D unresolved. Deletions cut 6 bases from V and 5 bases from J, with 14 bases between. The CDR3 is 13 residues long. CDR1 and CDR2 (germline): SGHAT, FQNNGV. Written as DNA, the CDR3 is TGTGCCAGCAGAAACAGCCCCAGCCACGAGCAGTACTTC. Residues: CASRNSPSHEQYF.

V is TRBV11-2 and J is TRBJ1-1; D is ambiguous. Trimming pared 5 bases from V and 4 bases from J, leaving 11 bases between. Germline CDR1 SGHAT, CDR2 FQNNGV. CDR3 size: 13 residues. CDR3 residues: CASSPGGGTEAFF. The CDR3 nucleotides are TGTGCCAGCAGCCCCGGTGGTGGCACTGAAGCTTTCTTT.

This rearrangement joins TRBV9 to TRBJ2-3, with D uncertain. Germline lookup yields CDR1 SGDLS and CDR2 YYNGEE. The V and J ends lost 5 bases and 0 bases respectively, with 7 bases between them. The CDR3 sequence is 13 residues long. The CDR3 DNA reads TGTGCCAGCAGAGTCGGGAGCACAGATACGCAGTATTTT. It translates to CASRVGSTDTQYF.

This clone was detected once. The chain couples TRBV19 to TRBJ1-2, with TRBD1 matching over 7 bases. The CDR3 length is 15 residues. V lost 4 bases, J lost 4 bases, and 9 bases stayed unmatched. Germline V gene data show CDR1 as LNHDA and CDR2 as SQIVND (reference sequence). CDR3 nucleotides: TGTGCCAGTAGTACAAACAGGGGAGTCGCCTATGGCTACACCTTC. Protein sequence: CASSTNRGVAYGYTF.

J is TRBJ2-7 and V is TRBV23-1; 7 positions agree with TRBD1. TRBV23-1 is reported as an ORF; its role is uncertain. With 5 bases clipped from V and 3 bases from J, the junction kept 10 bases outside the gene matches. The CDR3 sequence is 15 residues long. The CDR3 is CASSIPPGGIYEQYF. The CDR3 DNA sequence: TGCGCCAGCAGTATACCCCCAGGGGGAATCTACGAGCAGTACTTC.

The chain combines TRBV6-6 with TRBJ2-4; TRBD1 matches 7 bases. The CDR3 totals 15 residues. V was clipped by 6 bases and J by 0 bases; unmatched bases: 5. Germline-derived CDR1 and CDR2 are MNHNY and SVGAGI (reference sequence). The CDR3 DNA sequence: TGTGCCAGCAGCATCACAGGGGAAGCCAAAAACATTCAGTACTTC. It translates to CASSITGEAKNIQYF.